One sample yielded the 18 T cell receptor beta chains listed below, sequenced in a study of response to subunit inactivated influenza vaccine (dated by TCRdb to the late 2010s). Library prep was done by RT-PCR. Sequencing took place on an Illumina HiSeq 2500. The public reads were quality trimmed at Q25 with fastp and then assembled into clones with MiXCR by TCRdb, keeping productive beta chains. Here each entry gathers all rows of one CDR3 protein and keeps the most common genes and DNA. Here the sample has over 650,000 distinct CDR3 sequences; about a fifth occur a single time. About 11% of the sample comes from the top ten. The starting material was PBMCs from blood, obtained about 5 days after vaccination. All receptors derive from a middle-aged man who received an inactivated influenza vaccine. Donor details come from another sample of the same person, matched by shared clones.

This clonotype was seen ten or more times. The CDR3 sequence is CASSLAADSNTGELFF. In DNA form, the CDR3 reads TGCGCCAGCAGCTTGGCTGCAGACTCGAACACCGGGGAGCTGTTTTTT. The V gene is TRBV5-1, the J gene TRBJ2-2; D is unresolved. The germline V gene encodes CDR1 SGHRS and CDR2 YFSETQ. Trimming took off 0 bases at V and 0 bases at J, with 9 bases between the two ends. The length of the CDR3 is 16 residues.

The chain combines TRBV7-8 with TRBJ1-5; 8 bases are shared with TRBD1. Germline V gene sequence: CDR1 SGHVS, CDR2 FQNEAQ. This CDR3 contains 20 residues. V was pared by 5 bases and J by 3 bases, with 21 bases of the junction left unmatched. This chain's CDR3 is CASSLASMAGGYYSNQPQHF. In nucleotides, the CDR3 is TGTGCCAGCAGCCTCGCTTCTATGGCAGGGGGCTACTATTCCAATCAGCCCCAGCATTTT. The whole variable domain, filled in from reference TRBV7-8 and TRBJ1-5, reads GAGVSQSPRYKVAKRGQDVALRCDPISGHVSLFWYQQALGQGPEFLTYFQNEAQLDKSGLPSDRFFAERPEGSVSTLKIQRTQQEDSAVYLCASSLASMAGGYYSNQPQHFGDGTRLSIL.

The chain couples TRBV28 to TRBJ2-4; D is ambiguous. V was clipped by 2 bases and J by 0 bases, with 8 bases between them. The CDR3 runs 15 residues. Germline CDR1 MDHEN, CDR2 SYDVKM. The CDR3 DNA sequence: TGTGCCAGCAGTTTAGCAACTGTAGCCAAAAACATTCAGTACTTC. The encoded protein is CASSLATVAKNIQYF.

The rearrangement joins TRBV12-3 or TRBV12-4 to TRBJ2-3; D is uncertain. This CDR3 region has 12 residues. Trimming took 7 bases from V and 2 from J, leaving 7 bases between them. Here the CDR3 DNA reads TGTGCCAGCATTCTGGCCACAGATACGCAGTATTTT. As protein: CASILATDTQYF.

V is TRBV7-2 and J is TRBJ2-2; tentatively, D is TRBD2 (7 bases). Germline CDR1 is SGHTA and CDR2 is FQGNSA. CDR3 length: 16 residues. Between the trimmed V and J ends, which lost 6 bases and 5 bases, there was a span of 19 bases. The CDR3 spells CASSSFQRGATGELFF. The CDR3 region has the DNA TGTGCCAGCAGTTCATTTCAACGGGGGGCAACCGGGGAGCTGTTTTTT.

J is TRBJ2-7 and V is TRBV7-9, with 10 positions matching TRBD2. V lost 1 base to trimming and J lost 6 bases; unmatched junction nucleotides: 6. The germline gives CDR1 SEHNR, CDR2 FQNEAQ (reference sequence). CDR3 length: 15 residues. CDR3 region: CASSLVASGRVEQYF. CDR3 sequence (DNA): TGTGCCAGCAGCTTAGTGGCTAGCGGGAGAGTCGAGCAGTACTTC.

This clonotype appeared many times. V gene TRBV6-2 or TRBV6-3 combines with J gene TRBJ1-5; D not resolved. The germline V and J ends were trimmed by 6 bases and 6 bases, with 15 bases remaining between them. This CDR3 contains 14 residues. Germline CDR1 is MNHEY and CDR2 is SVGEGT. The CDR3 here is CASSLAGGRQPQHF. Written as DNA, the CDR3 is TGTGCCAGCAGCCTAGCGGGAGGGCGTCAGCCCCAGCATTTT.

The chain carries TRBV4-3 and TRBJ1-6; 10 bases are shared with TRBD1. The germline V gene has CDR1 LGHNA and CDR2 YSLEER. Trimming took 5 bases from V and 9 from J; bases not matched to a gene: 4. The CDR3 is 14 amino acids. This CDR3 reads CASSAGTGASPLHF. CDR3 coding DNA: TGCGCCAGCAGCGCCGGGACAGGGGCTTCACCCCTCCACTTT.

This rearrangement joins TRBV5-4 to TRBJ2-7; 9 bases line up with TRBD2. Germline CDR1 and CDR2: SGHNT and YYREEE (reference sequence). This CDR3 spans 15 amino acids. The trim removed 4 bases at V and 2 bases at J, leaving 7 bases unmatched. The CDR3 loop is CASSRSGSNTYEQYF. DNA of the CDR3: TGTGCCAGCAGCCGTAGCGGGAGCAACACCTACGAGCAGTACTTC.

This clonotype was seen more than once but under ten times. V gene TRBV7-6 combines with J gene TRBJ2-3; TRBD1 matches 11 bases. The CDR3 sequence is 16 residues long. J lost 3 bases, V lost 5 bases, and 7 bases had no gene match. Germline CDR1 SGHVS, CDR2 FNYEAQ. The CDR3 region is CASSRRTGGLTDTQYF. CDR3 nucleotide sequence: TGTGCCAGCAGCAGACGGACAGGGGGCTTGACAGATACGCAGTATTTT.

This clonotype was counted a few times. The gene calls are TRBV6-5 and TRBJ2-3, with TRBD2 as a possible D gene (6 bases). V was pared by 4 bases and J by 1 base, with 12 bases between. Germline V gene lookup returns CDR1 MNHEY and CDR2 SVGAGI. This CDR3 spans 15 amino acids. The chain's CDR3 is CASSLLAVGTDTQYF. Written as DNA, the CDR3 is TGTGCCAGCAGTTTATTAGCGGTGGGCACAGATACGCAGTATTTT.

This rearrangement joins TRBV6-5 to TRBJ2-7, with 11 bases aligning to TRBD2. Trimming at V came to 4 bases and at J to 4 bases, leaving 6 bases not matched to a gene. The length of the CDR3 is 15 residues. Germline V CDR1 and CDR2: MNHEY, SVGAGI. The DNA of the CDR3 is TGTGCCAGCAGTTCTCCGGGACTAGCGGAGTACGAGCAGTACTTC. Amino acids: CASSSPGLAEYEQYF.

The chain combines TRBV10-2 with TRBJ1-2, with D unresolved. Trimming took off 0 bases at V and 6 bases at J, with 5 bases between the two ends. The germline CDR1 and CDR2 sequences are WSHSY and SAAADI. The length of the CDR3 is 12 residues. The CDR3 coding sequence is TGCGCCAGCAGTGAGTCGCGGGATGGCTACACCTTC. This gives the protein CASSESRDGYTF.

As DNA, the CDR3 is TGTGCCAGCAGTTTATCAACGGGGCACGGGGAGCTGTTTTTT. It specifies CASSLSTGHGELFF. V gene TRBV27 combines with J gene TRBJ2-2; D could derive from TRBD1 or TRBD2 (5 bases each). CDR1 is MNHEY, CDR2 SMNVEV, per germline (reference sequence). Trimming pared 0 bases from V and 7 bases from J, leaving 9 bases between. The CDR3 sequence is 14 residues long.

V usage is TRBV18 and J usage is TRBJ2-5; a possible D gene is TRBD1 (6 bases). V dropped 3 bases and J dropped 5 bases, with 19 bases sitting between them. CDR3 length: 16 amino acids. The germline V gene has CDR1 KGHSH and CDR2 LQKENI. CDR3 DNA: TGTGCCAGCTCACCGGGCTCAGGAGGCAGGGGTGAGACCCAGTACTTC. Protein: CASSPGSGGRGETQYF.

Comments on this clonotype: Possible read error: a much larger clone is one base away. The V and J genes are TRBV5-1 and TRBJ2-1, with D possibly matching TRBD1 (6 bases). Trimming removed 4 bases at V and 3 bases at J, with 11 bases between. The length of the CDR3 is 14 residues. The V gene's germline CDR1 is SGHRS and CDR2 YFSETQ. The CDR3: CASSQGTFYNEQFF. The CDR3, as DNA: TGCGCCAGCAGCCAAGGGACATTCTACAATGAGCAGTTCTTC. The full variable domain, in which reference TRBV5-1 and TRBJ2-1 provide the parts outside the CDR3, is KAGVTQTPRYLIKTRGQQVTLSCSPISGHRSVSWYQQTPGQGLQFLFEYFSETQRNKGNFPGRFSGRQFSNSRSEMNVSTLELGDSALYLCASSQGTFYNEQFFGPGTRLTVL.

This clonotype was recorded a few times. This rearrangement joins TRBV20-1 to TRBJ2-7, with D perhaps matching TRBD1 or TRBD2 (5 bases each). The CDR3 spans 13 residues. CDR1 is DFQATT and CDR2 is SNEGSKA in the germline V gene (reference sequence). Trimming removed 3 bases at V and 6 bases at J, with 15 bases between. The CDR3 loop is CSASMEARGEQYF. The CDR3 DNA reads TGCAGTGCTAGCATGGAGGCTAGGGGCGAGCAGTACTTC.

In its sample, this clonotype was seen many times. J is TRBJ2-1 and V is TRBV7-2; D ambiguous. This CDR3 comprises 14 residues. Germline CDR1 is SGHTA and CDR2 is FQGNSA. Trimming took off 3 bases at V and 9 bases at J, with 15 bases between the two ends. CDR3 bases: TGTGCCAGCAGCTTTTACCGACGTGACGGTGAGCAGTTCTTC. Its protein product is CASSFYRRDGEQFF.